Sequencing of this T cell receptor (beta chain) was carried out in a study of early T cells in non-severe SARS-CoV-2 infection. Across the whole study: Whole-blood bulk RNA, unsorted, was sequenced, and chains were unpaired. Study-level results: The VDJdb matching leaned toward anti-spike CD8 responses and overlooked private and CD4 specificities.

Unique molecular identifiers were affixed to single, distinct cDNA molecules. TCRdb processed the 5' RACE reads anew with MiXCR; each CDR3 protein has one entry. The table lists roughly 58,000 distinct CDR3 sequences, around 13% of them singletons, with under 1.5% in the top ten. This clonotype was seen at least ten times. Its antigen is not identified. The CDR3 runs 15 residues. In germline, CDR1 is KGHSH, CDR2 LQKENI. Trimming pared 4 bases from V and 1 base from J, leaving 12 bases between. The sequence was obtained from an adult who was a healthcare worker with PCR-confirmed SARS-CoV-2 infection or an uninfected control (not recorded which). Sequences were obtained from whole blood. V gene TRBV18 combines with J gene TRBJ2-3, with D tentatively TRBD1 (5 bases). The CDR3, as DNA: TGTGCCAGCTCACTTCAGGGCCCTGGCACAGATACGCAGTATTTT. Translated: CASSLQGPGTDTQYF.